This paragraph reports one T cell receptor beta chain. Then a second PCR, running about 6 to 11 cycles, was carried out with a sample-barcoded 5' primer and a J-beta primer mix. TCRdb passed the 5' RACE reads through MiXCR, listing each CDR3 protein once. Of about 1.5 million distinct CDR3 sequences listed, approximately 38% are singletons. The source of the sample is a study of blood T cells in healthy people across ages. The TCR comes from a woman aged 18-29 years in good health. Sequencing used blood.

CDR3 sequence: CASSPKLAGGWEQYF. Written as DNA, the CDR3 is TGTGCCAGCAGCCCGAAACTAGCGGGAGGTTGGGAGCAGTACTTC. The chain couples TRBV7-3 to TRBJ2-5; 12 bases align to TRBD2. Per the germline V gene, CDR1 is SGHTA and CDR2 is FQGTGA. CDR3 length equals 15 residues. V dropped 5 bases and J dropped 11; count of bases not matched to a gene: 12.